The 25 T cell receptor beta chains in this list originate from one sample, sequenced in a study of T cells in Graves' hyperthyroidism and ophthalmopathy. RNA transcripts served as the template for amplifying TCR beta CDR3 regions. First-round RT-PCR of the TCR CDR3 relied on the HTBI primer set. In TCRdb, the multiplex PCR reads were re-called with MiXCR into one record per CDR3 protein. The table shows 640,000 or so distinct CDR3 sequences, with 14% occurring only once. Sequencing was done on a sample of blood. The receptors stem from a woman between 18 and 29 years old with Graves' ophthalmopathy.

This clonotype was counted at least ten times. The J gene is TRBJ2-7, the V gene TRBV27; 10 positions agree with TRBD1. The CDR3 contains 19 residues. Losses at the gene ends were 5 bases for V and 3 bases for J; bases not matched to a gene: 19. The germline CDR1 and CDR2 sequences are MNHEY and SMNVEV (reference sequence). The CDR3 loop reads CASSARTGGPGLGGYEQYF. The CDR3 DNA is TGTGCCAGCAGTGCCCGGACAGGGGGTCCGGGACTAGGGGGCTACGAGCAGTACTTC.

This clonotype has only a few counts. This chain uses TRBV2 with TRBJ2-6; D unresolved. Germline CDR1 and CDR2: SNHLY and FYNNEI. Trimming pared 6 bases from V and 0 bases from J, leaving 12 bases between. This CDR3 contains 16 residues. This CDR3 is CASRGITYSGANVLTF. As DNA, the CDR3 is TGTGCCAGCAGGGGTATTACCTACTCTGGGGCCAACGTCCTGACTTTC.

This clonotype showed up just a few times. This chain joins TRBV4-3 and TRBJ2-7; D may be TRBD2 (5 bases). Germline V gene data show CDR1 as LGHNA and CDR2 as YSLEER. The CDR3 is made up of 18 amino acids. The V and J ends lost 0 bases and 5 bases respectively, with 23 bases between them. The CDR3 sequence is CASSQDKRLGRVVHEQYF. The DNA of the CDR3 is TGCGCCAGCAGCCAAGATAAGAGGCTTGGGAGAGTTGTCCACGAGCAGTACTTC.

This clonotype showed up many times. The J gene is TRBJ2-1, the V gene TRBV30; 7 positions agree with TRBD2. CDR3 size: 13 residues. Germline V gene sequence: CDR1 GTSNPN, CDR2 SVGIG (reference sequence). The trim removed 4 bases at V and 7 bases at J, leaving 7 bases unmatched. CDR3 nucleotides: TGTGCCTGGACTCTTATTAGCGGGAATGAGCAGTTCTTC. This translates into CAWTLISGNEQFF.

This clonotype was counted at least ten times. The J gene is TRBJ2-5, the V gene TRBV12-3 or TRBV12-4; TRBD1 aligns across 9 bases. The CDR3 totals 14 residues. The V segment lost 2 bases and the J segment 9 bases; nucleotides outside the gene matches: 7. CDR3 in DNA: TGTGCCAGCAGTTTAACAGGGGGCGAAGGAGCCCAGTACTTC. Translation: CASSLTGGEGAQYF.

This clonotype was detected only a few times. In DNA, the CDR3 is TGTGCCAGCAGAACAGGGGGCCTCGATGGCTACACCTTC. It codes for CASRTGGLDGYTF. This sequence joins TRBV2 and TRBJ1-2; 9 nucleotides agree with TRBD1. Trimming took 6 bases from V and 6 from J; bases not matched to a gene: 5. The germline V gene encodes CDR1 SNHLY and CDR2 FYNNEI. The CDR3 covers 13 residues.

This clonotype occurred many times. The V and J genes are TRBV24-1 and TRBJ1-5, with a weak D call TRBD1 (6 bases). The germline CDR1 and CDR2 sequences are KGHDR and SFDVKD. Trimming removed 4 bases from V and 6 bases from J, with 12 bases in between. The CDR3 sequence is 14 residues long. CDR3 loop: CATSDPQGTQPQHF. DNA of the CDR3: TGTGCCACCAGTGACCCGCAGGGGACTCAGCCCCAGCATTTT.

CDR3 DNA: TGCGCCAGCAGCCAAGATCCTGGACAGGAGGGCGGCTACACCTTC. Its protein product is CASSQDPGQEGGYTF. The chain combines TRBV4-3 with TRBJ1-2; 7 bases fit TRBD1. The length of the CDR3 is 15 residues. V trimming: 0 bases; J trimming: 8 bases; junction bases outside the gene matches: 9. Germline CDR1 is LGHNA and CDR2 is YSLEER.

Ten or more counts support this clonotype. The gene calls are TRBV28 and TRBJ1-5; D uncertain. The CDR3 is 11 amino acids. The V gene's germline CDR1 is MDHEN and CDR2 SYDVKM. Trimming removed 4 bases at V and 14 bases at J, with 12 bases between. The CDR3 coding sequence is TGTGCCAGCAGTTACCTCGAGGACGAGCATTTT. Translation: CASSYLEDEHF.

The chain couples TRBV15 to TRBJ1-2, with TRBD1 as a possible D gene (6 bases). Per germline, CDR1 LNHNV and CDR2 YYDKDF (reference sequence). The CDR3 is 19 residues long. V was clipped by 5 bases and J by 1 base, with 26 bases between them. The CDR3 bases are TGTGCCACCAGCTCAGAGAGGGGCCCTATCAGGGGTAATAACTATGGCTACACCTTC. Its translation is CATSSERGPIRGNNYGYTF. The full variable domain, its missing parts supplied by reference TRBV15 and TRBJ1-2, is DAMVIQNPRYQVTQFGKPVTLSCSQTLNHNVMYWYQQKSSQAPKLLFHYYDKDFNNEADTPDNFQSRRPNTSFCFLDIRSPGLGDTAMYLCATSSERGPIRGNNYGYTFGSGTRLTVV.

This clonotype was counted at least ten times. The chain recombines TRBV20-1 with TRBJ1-2; D is unclear. Germline V lookup: CDR1 DFQATT, CDR2 SNEGSKA (reference sequence). The CDR3 sequence is 14 residues long. Between the trimmed V and J ends, which lost 0 bases and 6 bases, there was a span of 14 bases. The CDR3 nucleotides are TGCAGTGCTAGAGATAGTCGCCCTCGGGATGGCTACACCTTC. Translated: CSARDSRPRDGYTF.

This clonotype was counted at least ten times. The rearrangement uses TRBV10-3 and TRBJ2-1; weak D call: TRBD2 (6 bases). The CDR3 is made up of 16 amino acids. V was cut by 6 bases and J by 4 bases, with 19 bases left in between. Germline V gene data show CDR1 as ENHRY and CDR2 as SYGVKD. The CDR3, as DNA: TGTGCCATCAGCCCTAAAGACGGGAGCGGTTACAATGAGCAGTTCTTC. It yields the protein CAISPKDGSGYNEQFF.

The sample holds many counts of this clonotype. CDR3 nucleotides: TGTGCCAGCAGCTTACGTAGGACAGGGTTTCAAGAGACCCAGTACTTC. Translated: CASSLRRTGFQETQYF. V is TRBV7-8 and J is TRBJ2-5; 8 bases agree with TRBD1. The CDR3 is 16 residues long. From germline, CDR1 is SGHVS and CDR2 FQNEAQ. The J segment lost 2 bases and the V segment lost 2 bases, leaving 7 bases of the junction unmatched.

This clonotype showed up just a few times. This chain joins TRBV5-1 and TRBJ1-4, with 7 nucleotides matching TRBD1. The ends lost 4 bases at V and 8 bases at J; junction bases unmatched: 11. The CDR3 contains 15 residues. Germline V gives CDR1 SGHRS, CDR2 YFSETQ. The DNA of the CDR3 is TGCGCCAGCAGCGTAGGGACAGCCGATGGGGAAAAACTGTTTTTT. Its protein product is CASSVGTADGEKLFF.

This clonotype was counted at least ten times. The DNA for the CDR3 is TGTGCCAGCAGTCCCAGAGATGGGAGCCAAGAGACCCAGTACTTC. Amino acids: CASSPRDGSQETQYF. The chain combines TRBV27 with TRBJ2-5; perhaps TRBD2 as D (5 bases). The CDR3 length is 15 residues. CDR1 MNHEY and CDR2 SMNVEV come from the germline V gene (reference sequence). The germline V and J ends were trimmed by 5 bases and 1 base, with 14 bases remaining between them.

This clonotype was seen only a few times. The V call is TRBV12-3 or TRBV12-4, the J call TRBJ2-7; TRBD1 agrees at 8 bases. V shed 5 bases, J shed 0 bases, and the junction held 9 bases outside the gene matches. The CDR3 spans 16 residues. CDR3 nucleotide sequence: TGTGCCAGCAGTATCAGAACAGGGGGATTCTCCTACGAGCAGTACTTC. Protein sequence: CASSIRTGGFSYEQYF.

This clonotype was seen a handful of times. The chain uses TRBV7-6 and TRBJ2-1; D possibly matches TRBD1 or TRBD2 (5 bases each). V dropped 5 bases and J dropped 6 bases, with 32 bases sitting between them. Germline lookup yields CDR1 SGHVS and CDR2 FNYEAQ. CDR3 length: 20 amino acids. The CDR3 spells CASSPRGPTARATGFNEQFF. CDR3 nucleotide sequence: TGTGCCAGCAGCCCCCGGGGACCGACCGCCCGCGCAACGGGGTTCAATGAGCAGTTCTTC.

This chain joins TRBV9 and TRBJ2-7; 8 positions match TRBD1. Germline V gene sequence: CDR1 SGDLS, CDR2 YYNGEE. V shed 0 bases, J shed 1 base, and the junction held 3 bases outside the gene matches. The CDR3 totals 15 residues. This CDR3 reads CASSVGDRLSYEQYF. CDR3 coding DNA: TGTGCCAGCAGCGTAGGGGACAGGCTTTCCTACGAGCAGTACTTC.

The table lists this clonotype with a few counts. The chain has TRBV5-8 and TRBJ1-5; 9 bases line up with TRBD1. Trimming cost V 0 bases and J 9 bases; bases outside gene matches: 10. Germline CDR1 reads SGHTS; CDR2 reads YDEGEE. The CDR3 extends over 16 amino acids. This CDR3 reads CASSLVSGTGRGPQHF. The CDR3, as DNA: TGTGCCAGCAGCTTGGTTTCCGGGACAGGGAGAGGGCCCCAGCATTTT.

This chain joins TRBV7-9 and TRBJ2-7; D gene unclear. V was clipped by 7 bases and J by 4 bases, with 11 bases between them. Germline CDR1 is SEHNR and CDR2 is FQNEAQ (reference sequence). This CDR3 region has 12 residues. The CDR3 bases are TGTGCCAGCACCTTCGACATTTACGAGCAGTACTTC. The encoded protein is CASTFDIYEQYF.

This clonotype was picked up many times. The V and J genes are TRBV24-1 and TRBJ2-2; D perhaps matches TRBD1 (5 bases). V lost 9 bases and J lost 6, with 10 bases in between. Germline lookup yields CDR1 KGHDR and CDR2 SFDVKD. CDR3 length: 12 amino acids. CDR3 DNA sequence: TGTGCCACCCAGGGAAGGGCCGGGGAGCTGTTTTTT. Amino acid sequence: CATQGRAGELFF.

On this clonotype: Its ends do not fully match the called genes, so a read error is possible. The chain recombines TRBV5-8 with TRBJ2-2; 9 positions agree with TRBD2. The germline CDR1 and CDR2 sequences are SGHTS and YDEGEE. There are 16 residues in the CDR3. DNA of the CDR3: TGTGCCAGCAGCCCAATCAAGCGGGAGGCCACCGGGGAGCTGTCTTTT. Translation: CASSPIKREATGELSF.

This clonotype showed up many times. The chain employs TRBV28 and TRBJ2-1; 8 bases are a match to TRBD2. Germline CDR1 and CDR2: MDHEN and SYDVKM. V shed 3 bases and J 7 bases; nucleotides not matched to a gene: 8. The CDR3 loop spans 15 amino acids. The CDR3 DNA is TGTGCCAGCAGTTTTCCGGGAGGGGTTGGGAATGAGCAGTTCTTC. Its translation: CASSFPGGVGNEQFF.

This clonotype has more than one count but fewer than ten. The J gene is TRBJ1-2, the V gene TRBV29-1; weak D call: TRBD1 (5 bases). The CDR3 length is 13 residues. With 7 bases removed from V and 0 bases from J, the gap between germline ends came to 12 bases. CDR1 is SQVTM, CDR2 ANQGSEA, per germline. CDR3 DNA: TGCAGCGCCGAAGCAGGGACTAACTATGGCTACACCTTC. Protein product: CSAEAGTNYGYTF.

This clonotype was detected many times. CDR3 nucleotides: TGTGCCAGCAGTTTATTGGGGGGGGCTAGAAGATCAGATACGCAGTATTTT. It specifies CASSLLGGARRSDTQYF. V is TRBV28 and J is TRBJ2-3; D is possibly TRBD2 (7 bases). This CDR3 region has 17 residues. Germline CDR1 MDHEN, CDR2 SYDVKM. V was trimmed by 1 base and J by 4 bases, leaving 18 bases between them.